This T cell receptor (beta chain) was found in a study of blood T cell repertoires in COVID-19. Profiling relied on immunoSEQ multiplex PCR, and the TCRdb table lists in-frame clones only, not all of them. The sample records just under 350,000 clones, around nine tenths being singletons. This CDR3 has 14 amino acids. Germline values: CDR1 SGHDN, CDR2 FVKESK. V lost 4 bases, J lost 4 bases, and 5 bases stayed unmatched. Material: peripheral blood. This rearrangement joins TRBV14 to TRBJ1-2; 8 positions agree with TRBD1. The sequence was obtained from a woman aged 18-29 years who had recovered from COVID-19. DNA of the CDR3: TGTGCCAGCAGCCCCGCCACAGGGGGCTATGGCTACACCTTC. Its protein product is CASSPATGGYGYTF.